Shown below are 29 T cell receptor beta chains from a single sample sequenced in a study of cytomegalovirus exposure and HLA in healthy donors. PCR involved 60 Vbeta and 13 Jbeta primers. Repertoires were generated with immunoSEQ multiplex PCR, while TCRdb's copy carries only in-frame clones and drops some. Among 90,000 or so clones, roughly four fifths were seen once, and the ten largest hold over 3%. The sequenced sample consisted of PBMCs. These receptors originate from a man aged 50 or older in good health and CMV-seronegative.

This chain uses TRBV11-2 with TRBJ1-2; 7 bases map to TRBD1. This CDR3 is 14 amino acids long. From germline, CDR1 is SGHAT and CDR2 FQNNGV. J lost 0 bases, V lost 5 bases, and 3 bases had no gene match. The CDR3 DNA follows: TGTGCCAGCAGCCGGGGACAGCCTAACTATGGCTACACCTTC. It translates to CASSRGQPNYGYTF.

The chain uses TRBV27 and TRBJ2-7, with 10 bases lining up with TRBD2. V lost 5 bases, J lost 4 bases, and 11 bases stayed unmatched. Germline V lookup: CDR1 MNHEY, CDR2 SMNVEV (reference sequence). This CDR3 is 16 amino acids long. The CDR3 DNA reads TGTGCCAGCAGTAGAACTAGCGGGGCCGTAAGGTACGAGCAGTACTTC. Protein: CASSRTSGAVRYEQYF.

The rearrangement joins TRBV4-3 to TRBJ2-3, with 7 bases that match TRBD2. The V gene's germline CDR1 is LGHNA and CDR2 YSLEER. Trimming cost V 0 bases and J 5 bases; bases outside gene matches: 8. There are 16 residues in the CDR3. CDR3: CASSQDMGEGIDTQYF. As DNA, the CDR3 is TGCGCCAGCAGCCAAGATATGGGGGAGGGCATAGATACGCAGTATTTT.

The chain is built from TRBV5-1 and TRBJ2-3; possibly TRBD2 for D (6 bases). Germline V CDR1 and CDR2: SGHRS, YFSETQ. Trimming shortened V by 0 bases and J by 5 bases, and 25 bases separated the two germline ends. The CDR3 consists of 19 residues. The CDR3 reads CASSLALFPLEGEGDTQYF. The CDR3 region has the DNA TGCGCCAGCAGCTTGGCCTTGTTTCCTTTGGAGGGCGAGGGAGATACGCAGTATTTT.

V gene TRBV2 combines with J gene TRBJ1-5; TRBD1 matches at 10 bases. The CDR3 consists of 16 residues. Germline V gene data show CDR1 as SNHLY and CDR2 as FYNNEI. The trim removed 6 bases at V and 4 bases at J, leaving 9 bases unmatched. This CDR3 is CASRSHGTGENQPQHF. CDR3 nucleotide sequence: TGTGCCAGCAGGAGCCATGGGACAGGGGAGAATCAGCCCCAGCATTTT.

The V gene is TRBV27, the J gene TRBJ1-2; 7 bases are a match to TRBD1. V was pared by 3 bases and J by 5 bases, with 9 bases of the junction left unmatched. Germline V gene lookup returns CDR1 MNHEY and CDR2 SMNVEV (reference sequence). The CDR3 length is 15 residues. CDR3 sequence: CASSFLGTETYGYTF. The CDR3 nucleotides are TGTGCCAGCAGTTTCTTAGGGACAGAGACTTATGGCTACACCTTC.

The V gene is TRBV28, the J gene TRBJ1-5, with TRBD1 identical over 7 bases. Germline values: CDR1 MDHEN, CDR2 SYDVKM. The ends lost 6 bases at V and 3 bases at J; junction bases unmatched: 14. The CDR3 has 17 amino acids. CDR3 in DNA: TGTGCCAGCAGGCCATTAACGGGACAGATCCTCAATCAGCCCCAGCATTTT. It codes for CASRPLTGQILNQPQHF.

The genes are TRBV5-1 and TRBJ2-3; 8 nucleotides agree with TRBD1. V shed 3 bases, J shed 2 bases, and the junction held 2 bases outside the gene matches. Germline V gene sequence: CDR1 SGHRS, CDR2 YFSETQ. This CDR3 spans 14 amino acids. CDR3 DNA sequence: TGCGCCAGCAGCTCACAGGGGGACACAGATACGCAGTATTTT. Protein sequence: CASSSQGDTDTQYF.

The chain joins TRBV9 to TRBJ2-7, with D possibly matching TRBD2 (6 bases). The germline V and J ends were trimmed by 0 bases and 2 bases, with 12 bases remaining between them. Germline V gene lookup returns CDR1 SGDLS and CDR2 YYNGEE. The CDR3 spans 15 residues. CDR3 protein: CASSVAGSGTYEQYF. CDR3 sequence (DNA): TGTGCCAGCAGCGTAGCCGGTAGCGGAACCTACGAGCAGTACTTC. The complete variable domain, with remaining parts taken from reference TRBV9 and TRBJ2-7, reads DSGVTQTPKHLITATGQRVTLRCSPRSGDLSVYWYQQSLDQGLQFLIQYYNGEERAKGNILERFSAQQFPDLHSELNLSSLELGDSALYFCASSVAGSGTYEQYFGPGTRLTVT.

The V call is TRBV10-3, the J call TRBJ2-5; D ambiguous. The CDR3 runs 11 residues. The V end lost 4 bases, the J end lost 4 bases, and 4 bases lay between the germline ends. The germline CDR1 and CDR2 sequences are ENHRY and SYGVKD. In nucleotides, the CDR3 is TGTGCCATCAGTGGAGGAGAGACCCAGTACTTC. Translation: CAISGGETQYF.

The chain joins TRBV6-1 to TRBJ2-2; TRBD1 aligns across 9 bases. V dropped 6 bases and J dropped 4; count of bases not matched to a gene: 3. Germline V gene lookup returns CDR1 MNHNS and CDR2 SASEGT. The CDR3 is 14 amino acids. DNA for the CDR3: TGTGCCAGCAGGGCGGACAGGGGCACCGGGGAGCTGTTTTTT. It encodes CASRADRGTGELFF.

V is TRBV6-9 and J is TRBJ2-7; 9 nucleotides match TRBD2. V gave up 7 bases and J gave up 6 bases; unmatched junction bases: 4. The CDR3 totals 12 residues. Germline lookup yields CDR1 MNHGY and CDR2 SVAAGI. CDR3 residues: CASIPREGEQYF. CDR3 DNA sequence: TGTGCCAGCATACCGCGGGAGGGCGAGCAGTACTTC.

This clone was counted between two and nine times. V usage is TRBV30 and J usage is TRBJ1-1; D call uncertain. CDR1 and CDR2 from the germline V gene are GTSNPN and SVGIG (reference sequence). The CDR3 consists of 13 residues. V dropped 0 bases and J dropped 1 base, with 6 bases sitting between them. The CDR3 here is CAWSVTRNTEAFF. Written as DNA, the CDR3 is TGTGCCTGGAGTGTAACAAGGAACACTGAAGCTTTCTTT. Drawing the rest from reference TRBV30 and TRBJ1-1, the complete variable domain is SQTIHQWPATLVQPVGSPLSLECTVEGTSNPNLYWYRQAAGRGLQLLFYSVGIGQISSEVPQNLSASRPQDRQFILSSKKLLLSDSGFYLCAWSVTRNTEAFFGQGTRLTVV.

CDR3 coding DNA: TGCAGCGTTGAAGGCGGGACGGAGACCCAGTACTTC. Residues: CSVEGGTETQYF. The chain recombines TRBV29-1 with TRBJ2-5, with D perhaps matching TRBD2 (6 bases). The germline CDR1 and CDR2 sequences are SQVTM and ANQGSEA. The V gene lost 1 base and the J gene lost 5 bases, with 8 bases spanning the gap. CDR3 size: 12 residues.

J is TRBJ2-1 and V is TRBV7-8; D gene unclear. Between the trimmed V and J ends, which lost 4 bases and 5 bases, there was a span of 21 bases. Germline loops: CDR1 SGHVS, CDR2 FQNEAQ. CDR3 length: 17 residues. This CDR3 reads CASSSPTLVSTHNEQFF. CDR3 DNA: TGTGCCAGCAGCTCCCCCACCCTAGTATCGACCCACAATGAGCAGTTCTTC.

The rearrangement joins TRBV10-3 to TRBJ2-2, with TRBD2 identical over 10 bases. The length of the CDR3 is 16 residues. J lost 2 bases, V lost 6 bases, and 6 bases had no gene match. Germline CDR1 is ENHRY and CDR2 is SYGVKD. This CDR3 reads CAIRGLAGGNTGELFF. CDR3 in DNA: TGTGCCATCAGAGGATTAGCGGGAGGTAACACCGGGGAGCTGTTTTTT.

This chain joins TRBV10-3 and TRBJ2-5, with D tentatively TRBD2 (6 bases). The germline gives CDR1 ENHRY, CDR2 SYGVKD. Trimming took off 4 bases at V and 2 bases at J, with 11 bases between the two ends. This CDR3 spans 14 amino acids. The CDR3 here is CAISGMTSQETQYF. The CDR3 DNA sequence: TGTGCCATCAGTGGGATGACTAGTCAAGAGACCCAGTACTTC.

The chain links TRBV19 to TRBJ1-5; 10 positions match TRBD1. V dropped 11 bases and J dropped 6; count of bases not matched to a gene: 7. There are 13 residues in the CDR3. Looked up from germline, CDR1 is LNHDA and CDR2 is SQIVND (reference sequence). Here the CDR3 DNA reads TGTGCCCTCGGGGGGACAGGGGTTCAGCCCCAGCATTTT. This gives the protein CALGGTGVQPQHF.

The genes are TRBV29-1 and TRBJ1-1; 8 bases line up with TRBD1. CDR1 and CDR2 (germline): SQVTM, ANQGSEA. V lost 6 bases to trimming and J lost 2 bases; unmatched junction nucleotides: 5. The CDR3 is 13 residues long. CDR3 DNA sequence: TGCAGCGTGGTTCAGGGGGCAAACACTGAAGCTTTCTTT. It is translated as CSVVQGANTEAFF.

The chain joins TRBV27 to TRBJ2-7, with D unclear. Trimming removed 2 bases from V and 2 bases from J, with 7 bases in between. Germline-derived CDR1 and CDR2 are MNHEY and SMNVEV (reference sequence). The CDR3 totals 13 residues. CDR3: CASSLSGPYEQYF. The CDR3 DNA follows: TGTGCCAGCAGTTTAAGTGGCCCCTACGAGCAGTACTTC.

The chain carries TRBV5-1 and TRBJ2-7; 7 nucleotides align to TRBD2. J was trimmed by 2 bases and V by 7 bases; bases with no gene match: 9. CDR1 and CDR2 from the germline V gene are SGHRS and YFSETQ. There are 14 residues in the CDR3. The CDR3 DNA follows: TGCGCCAGCCGACTTGACGGGACTACCTACGAGCAGTACTTC. It encodes CASRLDGTTYEQYF. The variable domain in full, completed from reference TRBV5-1 and TRBJ2-7, reads KAGVTQTPRYLIKTRGQQVTLSCSPISGHRSVSWYQQTPGQGLQFLFEYFSETQRNKGNFPGRFSGRQFSNSRSEMNVSTLELGDSALYLCASRLDGTTYEQYFGPGTRLTVT.

The chain employs TRBV28 and TRBJ1-5; D is unclear. From germline, CDR1 is MDHEN and CDR2 SYDVKM. The CDR3 is made up of 15 amino acids. Trimming pared 2 bases from V and 4 bases from J, leaving 12 bases between. DNA of the CDR3: TGTGCCAGCAGTTTAACCGTGGCGGGGAATCAGCCCCAGCATTTT. This translates into CASSLTVAGNQPQHF.

J is TRBJ2-7 and V is TRBV6-5; possible D gene TRBD2, 5 bases. This CDR3 spans 15 amino acids. Looked up from germline, CDR1 is MNHEY and CDR2 is SVGAGI. V lost 0 bases to trimming and J lost 7 bases, with 16 bases between them. In nucleotides, the CDR3 is TGTGCCAGCAGTTACTCTTTGCGGAATCGGAGGGAGCAGTACTTC. Translation gives CASSYSLRNRREQYF.

V is TRBV5-1 and J is TRBJ2-2, with 7 bases fitting TRBD1. Germline V gene lookup returns CDR1 SGHRS and CDR2 YFSETQ. This CDR3 contains 17 residues. V gave up 0 bases and J gave up 3 bases; unmatched junction bases: 8. The CDR3 nucleotides are TGCGCCAGCAGCTTGGGGGCGAGACAGGGAGACACCGGGGAGCTGTTTTTT. Protein: CASSLGARQGDTGELFF.

The CDR3 sequence: CASSKNPGTGSSYEQYF. The CDR3 bases are TGTGCCAGCAGCAAAAATCCTGGGACAGGGAGCTCCTACGAGCAGTACTTC. This chain joins TRBV21-1 and TRBJ2-7; the D segment call TRBD1 is taken from the table without a DNA check. TRBV21-1 is given as a pseudogene. The CDR3 has 17 residues.

The V gene is TRBV5-4, the J gene TRBJ2-1; tentative D call: TRBD2 (5 bases). The CDR3 contains 14 residues. V was pared by 4 bases and J by 5 bases, with 13 bases between. Germline V gene sequence: CDR1 SGHNT, CDR2 YYREEE (reference sequence). Written as DNA, the CDR3 is TGTGCCAGCAGCCCGCGAACTAGGGACAATGAGCAGTTCTTC. This encodes CASSPRTRDNEQFF.

The genes are TRBV11-2 and TRBJ1-2, with 7 bases fitting TRBD1. The CDR3 sequence is 12 residues long. V lost 3 bases, J lost 9 bases, and 4 bases stayed unmatched. Germline lookup yields CDR1 SGHAT and CDR2 FQNNGV. CDR3 loop: CASSFDRDRYTF. In nucleotides, the CDR3 is TGTGCCAGCAGCTTCGACAGGGATCGCTACACCTTC. The full variable domain, with the rest looked up from reference TRBV11-2 and TRBJ1-2, is EAGVAQSPRYKIIEKRQSVAFWCNPISGHATLYWYQQILGQGPKLLIQFQNNGVVDDSQLPKDRFSAERLKGVDSTLKIQPAKLEDSAVYLCASSFDRDRYTFGSGTRLTVV.

This clone was seen just once. CDR3 in DNA: TGTGCCAGCAGGGCAGGGGACCGTAACTATGGCTACACCTTC. Translation: CASRAGDRNYGYTF. The gene calls are TRBV2 and TRBJ1-2, with D possibly being TRBD1 (6 bases). This CDR3 is 14 amino acids long. Germline V CDR1 and CDR2: SNHLY, FYNNEI. Trimming cost V 6 bases and J 1 base, with 12 bases left between them. The variable domain in full, completed from reference TRBV2 and TRBJ1-2, reads EPEVTQTPSHQVTQMGQEVILRCVPISNHLYFYWYRQILGQKVEFLVSFYNNEISEKSEIFDDQFSVERPDGSNFTLKIRSTKLEDSAMYFCASRAGDRNYGYTFGSGTRLTVV.

The chain links TRBV7-3 to TRBJ2-1; TRBD2 matches at 11 bases. The CDR3 is made up of 16 amino acids. Germline CDR1 is SGHTA and CDR2 is FQGTGA. Germline trimming cut 2 bases from V and 10 bases from J; bases unmatched to any gene: 10. The CDR3 reads CASSLFGLAGGGEQFF. The DNA of the CDR3 is TGTGCCAGCAGCTTATTCGGTCTAGCGGGAGGAGGAGAGCAGTTCTTC.